This is a list of T cell receptor beta chains from one sample in a study of CD8+ T cells in alopecia areata. This table comes from immunoSEQ multiplex PCR, and its TCRdb copy is limited to in-frame clones, with some not included. Among approximately 90,000 clones listed, around 70% were seen once. Sequenced here: CD8+ T cells sorted from blood, sampled at approximately week 45, from a patient treated with tofacitinib. The source of these receptors is a human donor with alopecia areata. Each CDR3 is given with its conserved first and last residue. Fields, in order: D gene, V gene, clone size, J gene, CDR3 DNA, CDR3 protein. A D gene is named only where the DNA matches it firmly. Not every row has a clone size; where given, it reads once, few, many or a size class.

-,TRBV14,-,TRBJ1-5,TGTGCCAGCAGCCAGGGGGGCAATCAGCCCCAGCATTTT,CASSQGGNQPQHF
TRBD1,TRBV6-5,-,TRBJ2-1,TGTGCCAGCAGTTCCTCGGACAGGGGGCTGGACAATGAGCAGTTCTTC,CASSSSDRGLDNEQFF
-,TRBV4-3,-,TRBJ1-6,TGCGCCAGCAGCCAGACAAGGTTGAATTCACCCCTCCACTTT,CASSQTRLNSPLHF
-,TRBV11-2,-,TRBJ2-1,TGTGCCAGCAGCTACAATGAGCAGTTCTTC,CASSYNEQFF
-,TRBV27,-,TRBJ1-6,TGTGCCAGCAGTTTAGGGAGCGGGGGATTAACACCCCTCCACTTT,CASSLGSGGLTPLHF
TRBD1,TRBV4-1,-,TRBJ1-2,TGCGCCAGCAGCCAGGATCAGGGGGCCGGTGGCTACACCTTC,CASSQDQGAGGYTF
-,TRBV13,few,TRBJ1-5,TGTGCCAGCAGCTTCTACGGTCAGCCCCAGCATTTT,CASSFYGQPQHF
-,TRBV7-2,few,TRBJ2-5,TGTGCCAGCAGCTTAGGGACAGCGGGGCTTGGTGAGACCCAGTACTTC,CASSLGTAGLGETQYF
TRBD1,TRBV5-6,-,TRBJ1-1,TGTGCCAGCAGCTTGGGACAGGGTATCCCTGAAGCTTTCTTT,CASSLGQGIPEAFF
-,TRBV15,-,TRBJ2-1,TGTGCCACCAGCAGAGACCCTCGAGAGGGTTTTAGCTCCTACAATGAGCAGTTCTTC,CATSRDPREGFSSYNEQFF
TRBD1,TRBV7-8,-,TRBJ1-6,TGTGCCAGCAGCCCTACGGACAGGGACTATAATTCACCCCTCCACTTT,CASSPTDRDYNSPLHF
-,TRBV29-1,-,TRBJ2-7,TGCAGCGTTGGGGACTCCTACGAGCAGTACTTC,CSVGDSYEQYF
TRBD1,TRBV25-1,-,TRBJ1-6,TGTGCCAGCAGTGGGCCGAAAAGGGACAGGTCAAATTCACCCCTCCACTTT,CASSGPKRDRSNSPLHF
-,TRBV5-6,-,TRBJ2-1,TGTGCCAGCAGCGAAGACCAGTTCTTC,CASSEDQFF
-,TRBV29-1,-,TRBJ2-1,TGCAGCGCCCCCAGGTCCCTCTTGTCCAATGAGCAGTTCTTC,CSAPRSLLSNEQFF
TRBD1,TRBV4-3,few,TRBJ2-1,TGCGCCAGCAGCCAAGATACCAGGGGGTTGGATGAGCAGTTCTTC,CASSQDTRGLDEQFF
-,TRBV7-3,-,TRBJ2-6,TGTGCCAGCAGCTTAAGCGCGGGGTCGGGCTCTGGGGCCAACGTCCTGACTTTC,CASSLSAGSGSGANVLTF
-,TRBV29-1,-,TRBJ2-2,TGCAGCGTTGAAGATGGCAGGGCGGTAGCCGGGGAGCTGTTTTTT,CSVEDGRAVAGELFF
TRBD1,TRBV10-3,-,TRBJ2-7,TGTGCCATCAGTGGGGGACAGGGGGCCTCCTACGAGCAGTACTTC,CAISGGQGASYEQYF
-,TRBV27,few,TRBJ2-5,TGTGCCAGCAGTTTAGGCCGAAGGGAGACCCAGTACTTC,CASSLGRRETQYF
-,TRBV27,-,TRBJ1-1,TGTGCCAGCAGTCTTCGTATCTGGACTGAAGCTTTCTTT,CASSLRIWTEAFF
-,TRBV4-3,-,TRBJ2-3,TGCGCCAGCAGCCAAGTAAGGACAGATACGCAGTATTTT,CASSQVRTDTQYF
TRBD1,TRBV10-3,-,TRBJ1-1,TGTGCCATCGGGACAGGAGGCACTGAAGCTTTCTTT,CAIGTGGTEAFF
-,TRBV6-1,-,TRBJ1-1,TGTGCCAGCAGTGAAGTGCGGGGAACTGAAGCTTTCTTT,CASSEVRGTEAFF
-,TRBV28,-,TRBJ2-7,TGTGCCAGCAGTTTTGTCAGGCGGTGGGAGCAGTACTTC,CASSFVRRWEQYF
-,TRBV2,-,TRBJ2-2,TGTGCCAGCAGTGAATTAAATAGCCCAACGGCGGGGGAGCTGTTTTTT,CASSELNSPTAGELFF
-,TRBV30,-,TRBJ1-1,TGTGCCTGGAAGCAGAACACTGAAGCTTTCTTT,CAWKQNTEAFF
TRBD1,TRBV7-9,-,TRBJ1-4,TGTGCCAGCAGCTGGACAGGGGGTGATGAAAAACTGTTTTTT,CASSWTGGDEKLFF
TRBD2,TRBV11-2,-,TRBJ2-2,TGTGCCAGCAGCTTACCAGGACTAGCGGCCGGGGAGCTGTTTTTT,CASSLPGLAAGELFF